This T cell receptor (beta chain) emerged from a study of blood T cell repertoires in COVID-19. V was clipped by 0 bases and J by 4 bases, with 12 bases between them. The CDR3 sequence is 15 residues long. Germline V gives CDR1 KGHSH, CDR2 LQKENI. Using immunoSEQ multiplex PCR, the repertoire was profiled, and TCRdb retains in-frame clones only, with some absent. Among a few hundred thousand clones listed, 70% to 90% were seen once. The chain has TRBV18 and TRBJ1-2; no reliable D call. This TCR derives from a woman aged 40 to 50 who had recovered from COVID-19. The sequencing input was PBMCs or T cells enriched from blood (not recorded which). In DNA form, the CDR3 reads TGTGCCAGCTCACCACCACAGACGTACGGCTATGGCTACACCTTC. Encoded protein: CASSPPQTYGYGYTF.